This T cell receptor beta chain is drawn from a study of shared clonotypes between healthy human individuals. At a deep level, the assay was run. Repertoires were generated with immunoSEQ multiplex PCR, while TCRdb's copy carries only in-frame clones and drops some. The sample lists a few million clones, 80% to 95% occurring once. Of note for this clone: As yet, its antigen is unknown.

Whole-study findings and limits: A small donor pool kept down the genetic and exposure-history diversity that was represented.

Sequences were obtained from naive CD4+ T cells from PBMCs. Subset specified: CD45RA+ positively selected. The source of this sequence is a man aged 18 to 29 in good health. Some clones in this sample may be carry-over from other donors' samples.

The CDR3 here is CASILTGTREQYF. The CDR3 nucleotides read TGTGCCAGCATCCTGACAGGAACTCGAGAGCAGTACTTC. V is TRBV2 and J is TRBJ2-7; D is possibly TRBD1 (6 bases). From germline, CDR1 is SNHLY and CDR2 FYNNEI. Trimming left V 7 bases short and J 7 bases short, with 17 bases between. The CDR3 has 13 amino acids.